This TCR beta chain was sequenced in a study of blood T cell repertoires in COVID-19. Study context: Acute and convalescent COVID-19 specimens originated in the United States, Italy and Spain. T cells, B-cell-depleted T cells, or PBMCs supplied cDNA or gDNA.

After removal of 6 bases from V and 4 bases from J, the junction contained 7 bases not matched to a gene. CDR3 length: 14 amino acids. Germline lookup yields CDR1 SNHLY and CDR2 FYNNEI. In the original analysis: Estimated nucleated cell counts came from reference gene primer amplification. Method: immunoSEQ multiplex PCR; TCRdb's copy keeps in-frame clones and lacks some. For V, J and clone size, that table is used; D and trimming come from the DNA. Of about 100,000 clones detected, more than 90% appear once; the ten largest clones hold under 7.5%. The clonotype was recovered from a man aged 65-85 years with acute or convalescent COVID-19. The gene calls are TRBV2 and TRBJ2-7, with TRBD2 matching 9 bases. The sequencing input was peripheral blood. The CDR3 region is CASRRASGIYEQYF. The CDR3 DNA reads TGTGCCAGCAGAAGAGCTAGCGGGATTTACGAGCAGTACTTC. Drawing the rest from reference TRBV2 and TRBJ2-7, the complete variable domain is EPEVTQTPSHQVTQMGQEVILRCVPISNHLYFYWYRQILGQKVEFLVSFYNNEISEKSEIFDDQFSVERPDGSNFTLKIRSTKLEDSAMYFCASRRASGIYEQYFGPGTRLTVT.